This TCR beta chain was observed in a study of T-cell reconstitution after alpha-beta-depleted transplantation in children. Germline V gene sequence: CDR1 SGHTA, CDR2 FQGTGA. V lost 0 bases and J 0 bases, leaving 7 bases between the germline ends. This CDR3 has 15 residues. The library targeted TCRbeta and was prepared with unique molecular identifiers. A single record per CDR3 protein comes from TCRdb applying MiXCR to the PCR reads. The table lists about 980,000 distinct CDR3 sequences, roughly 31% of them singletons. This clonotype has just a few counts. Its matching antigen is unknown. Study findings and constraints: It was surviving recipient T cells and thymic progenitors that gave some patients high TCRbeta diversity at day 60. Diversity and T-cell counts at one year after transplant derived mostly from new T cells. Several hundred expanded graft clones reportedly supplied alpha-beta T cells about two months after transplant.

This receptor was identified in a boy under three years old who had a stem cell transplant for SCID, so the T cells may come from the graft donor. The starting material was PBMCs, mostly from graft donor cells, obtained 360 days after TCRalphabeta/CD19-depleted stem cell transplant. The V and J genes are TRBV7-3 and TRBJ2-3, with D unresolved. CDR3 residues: CASSLTFTSTDTQYF. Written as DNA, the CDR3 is TGTGCCAGCAGCTTAACGTTCACTAGCACAGATACGCAGTATTTT.